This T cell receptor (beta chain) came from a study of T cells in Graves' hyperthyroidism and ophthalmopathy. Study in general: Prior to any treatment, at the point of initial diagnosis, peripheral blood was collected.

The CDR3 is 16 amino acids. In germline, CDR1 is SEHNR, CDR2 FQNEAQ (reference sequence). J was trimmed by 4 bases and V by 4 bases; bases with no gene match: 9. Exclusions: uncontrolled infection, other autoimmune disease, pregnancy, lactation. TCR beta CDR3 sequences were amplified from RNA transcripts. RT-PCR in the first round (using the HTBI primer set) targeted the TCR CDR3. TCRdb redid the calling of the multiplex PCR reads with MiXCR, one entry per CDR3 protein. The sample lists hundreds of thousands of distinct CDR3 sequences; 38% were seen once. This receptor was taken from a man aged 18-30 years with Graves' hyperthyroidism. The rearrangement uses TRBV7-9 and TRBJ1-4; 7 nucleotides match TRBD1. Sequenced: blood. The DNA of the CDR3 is TGTGCCAGCAGCTGGGACAGTCCACGTCTTAATGAAAAACTGTTTTTT. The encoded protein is CASSWDSPRLNEKLFF.